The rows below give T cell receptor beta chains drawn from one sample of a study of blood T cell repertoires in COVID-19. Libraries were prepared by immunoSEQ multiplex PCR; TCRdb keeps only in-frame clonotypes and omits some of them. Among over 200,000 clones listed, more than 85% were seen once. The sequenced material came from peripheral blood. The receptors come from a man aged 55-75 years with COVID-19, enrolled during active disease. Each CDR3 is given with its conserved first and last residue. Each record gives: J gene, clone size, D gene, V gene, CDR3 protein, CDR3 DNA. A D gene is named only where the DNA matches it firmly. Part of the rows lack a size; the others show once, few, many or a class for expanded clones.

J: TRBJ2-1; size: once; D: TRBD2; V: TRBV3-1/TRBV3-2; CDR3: CASSQAPGLAGGPGEQFF; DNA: TGTGCCAGCAGCCAAGCCCCGGGACTAGCGGGAGGGCCGGGTGAGCAGTTCTTC
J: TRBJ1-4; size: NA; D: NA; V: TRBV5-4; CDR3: CASSLNRGATNEKLFF; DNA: TGTGCCAGCAGCTTGAATAGGGGTGCAACTAATGAAAAACTGTTTTTT
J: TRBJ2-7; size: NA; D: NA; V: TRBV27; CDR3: CASSLWGGGGSSYEQYF; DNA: TGTGCCAGCAGTTTATGGGGTGGGGGCGGGTCCTCCTACGAGCAGTACTTC
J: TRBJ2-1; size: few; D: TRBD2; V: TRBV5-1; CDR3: CASSLRVFSGRANEQFF; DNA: TGCGCCAGCAGCTTGCGAGTTTTTAGCGGGAGAGCCAATGAGCAGTTCTTC
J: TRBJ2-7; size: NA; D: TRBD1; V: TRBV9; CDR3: CASSAGQATVYEQYF; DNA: TGTGCCAGCAGCGCTGGACAGGCCACCGTCTACGAGCAGTACTTC
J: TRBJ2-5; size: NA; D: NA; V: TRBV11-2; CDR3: CASSGDLSGETQYF; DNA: TGTGCCAGCAGCGGGGACTTGTCCGGAGAGACCCAGTACTTC
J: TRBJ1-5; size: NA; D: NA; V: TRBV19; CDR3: CASSIDGGDQPQHF; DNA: TGTGCCAGTAGTATAGATGGGGGGGACCAGCCCCAGCATTTT
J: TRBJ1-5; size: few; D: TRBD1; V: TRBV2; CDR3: CASGAVTGENQPQHF; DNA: TGTGCCAGCGGAGCGGTAACAGGGGAGAATCAGCCCCAGCATTTT
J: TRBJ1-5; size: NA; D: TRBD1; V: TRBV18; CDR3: CASSPTGLGQPQHF; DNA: TGTGCCAGCTCACCGACAGGGTTGGGTCAGCCCCAGCATTTT
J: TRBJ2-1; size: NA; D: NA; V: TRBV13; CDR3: CASRSEGTPYNEQFF; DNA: TGTGCCAGCAGGAGCGAGGGAACTCCTTACAATGAGCAGTTCTTC
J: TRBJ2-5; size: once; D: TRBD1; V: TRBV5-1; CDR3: CASTFPTSAGGGETQYF; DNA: TGCGCCAGCACCTTCCCCACCTCGGCAGGGGGCGGAGAGACCCAGTACTTC
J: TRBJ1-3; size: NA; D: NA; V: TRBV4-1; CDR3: CASSQDRLSGNTIYF; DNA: TGCGCCAGCAGCCAAGACAGGCTCTCTGGAAACACCATATATTTT
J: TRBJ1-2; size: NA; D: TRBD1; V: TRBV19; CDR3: CASSKGQGIYGYTF; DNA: TGTGCCAGTAGTAAAGGACAGGGGATCTATGGCTACACCTTC
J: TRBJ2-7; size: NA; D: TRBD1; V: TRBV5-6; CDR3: CASSTKDRVSYEQYF; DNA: TGTGCCAGCAGCACCAAAGACAGGGTGTCGTACGAGCAGTACTTC
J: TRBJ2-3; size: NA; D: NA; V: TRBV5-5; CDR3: CASSLDGDTQYF; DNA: TGTGCCAGCAGCTTGGACGGGGATACGCAGTATTTT
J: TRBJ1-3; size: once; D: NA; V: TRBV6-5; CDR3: CASGSGSGNTIYF; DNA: TGTGCCAGCGGGTCGGGCTCTGGAAACACCATATATTTT
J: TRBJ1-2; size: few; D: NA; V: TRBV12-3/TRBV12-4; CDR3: CASSSLGFYGYTF; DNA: TGTGCCAGCAGTTCGCTAGGTTTCTATGGCTACACCTTC
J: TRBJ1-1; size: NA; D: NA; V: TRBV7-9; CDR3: CASSFTRMNTEAFF; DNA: TGTGCCAGCAGCTTCACCAGGATGAACACTGAAGCTTTCTTT
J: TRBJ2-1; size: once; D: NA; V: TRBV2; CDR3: CASSGSVSSYNEQFF; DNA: TGTGCCAGCAGTGGCAGCGTAAGCTCCTACAATGAGCAGTTCTTC
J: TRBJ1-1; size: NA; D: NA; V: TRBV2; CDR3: CASRNDVRTGEAFF; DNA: TGTGCCAGCAGGAATGACGTGCGGACGGGAGAAGCTTTCTTT
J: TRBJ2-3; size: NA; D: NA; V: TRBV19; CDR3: CASSIDGGGDDTQYF; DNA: TGTGCCAGTAGTATAGATGGGGGGGGCGACGATACGCAGTATTTT
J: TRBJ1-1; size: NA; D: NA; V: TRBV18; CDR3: CASSPTQANTEAFF; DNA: TGTGCCAGCTCACCAACGCAGGCGAACACTGAAGCTTTCTTT
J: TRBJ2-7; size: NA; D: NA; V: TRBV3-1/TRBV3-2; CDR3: CASSQEVAGSSIWSYEQYF; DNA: TGTGCCAGCAGCCAAGAAGTGGCAGGGTCCTCGATCTGGTCCTACGAGCAGTACTTC
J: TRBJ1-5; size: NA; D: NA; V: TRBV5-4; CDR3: CASSLDIGGNQPQHF; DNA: TGTGCCAGCAGTTTGGACATCGGGGGCAATCAGCCCCAGCATTTT
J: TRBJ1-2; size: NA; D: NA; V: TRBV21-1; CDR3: CASSPSLKTGTGVNGYTF; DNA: TGTGCCAGCAGCCCTTCCCTGAAAACCGGGACAGGGGTGAATGGCTACACCTTC
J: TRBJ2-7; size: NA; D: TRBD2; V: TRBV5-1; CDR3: CASSSTALAGGGYEQYF; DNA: TGCGCCAGCAGCTCCACAGCACTAGCGGGGGGTGGGTACGAGCAGTACTTC
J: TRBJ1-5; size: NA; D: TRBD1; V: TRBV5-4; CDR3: CASSSGTGGLGNQPQHF; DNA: TGTGCCAGCAGCTCCGGGACAGGGGGCTTGGGGAATCAGCCCCAGCATTTT
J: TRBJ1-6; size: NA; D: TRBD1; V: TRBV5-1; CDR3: CASSFTGTGGSYNSPLHF; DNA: TGCGCCAGCAGCTTCACCGGGACAGGGGGCTCCTATAATTCACCCCTCCACTTT
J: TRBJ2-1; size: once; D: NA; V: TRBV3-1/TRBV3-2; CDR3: CASSPWAGSYNEQFF; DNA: TGTGCCAGCAGCCCCTGGGCGGGCTCCTACAATGAGCAGTTCTTC
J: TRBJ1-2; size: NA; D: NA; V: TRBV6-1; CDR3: CASSEARVGSGVNYGYTF; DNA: TGTGCCAGCAGTGAAGCGAGGGTGGGATCAGGCGTTAACTATGGCTACACCTTC
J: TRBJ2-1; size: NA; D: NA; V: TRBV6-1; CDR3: CASSDSTVVEQFF; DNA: TGTGCCAGCAGTGATTCCACGGTGGTTGAGCAGTTCTTC
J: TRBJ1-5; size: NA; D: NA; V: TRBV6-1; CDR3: CASSEAGQGRSNQPQHF; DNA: TGTGCCAGCAGTGAAGCGGGACAAGGGAGAAGCAATCAGCCCCAGCATTTT
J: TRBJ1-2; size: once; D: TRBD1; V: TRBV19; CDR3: CASTESGQGNYGYTF; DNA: TGTGCCAGTACCGAATCAGGACAGGGGAACTATGGCTACACCTTC
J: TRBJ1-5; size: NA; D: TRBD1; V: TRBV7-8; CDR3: CASSPNAGTGINQPQHF; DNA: TGTGCCAGCAGCCCAAACGCCGGGACAGGGATCAATCAGCCCCAGCATTTT
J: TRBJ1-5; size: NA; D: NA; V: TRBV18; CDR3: CASSPVWREQPQHF; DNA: TGTGCCAGCTCACCCGTCTGGAGAGAGCAGCCCCAGCATTTT
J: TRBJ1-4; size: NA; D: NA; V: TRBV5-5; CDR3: CASSFETGDEKLFF; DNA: TGTGCCAGCAGCTTCGAAACGGGGGATGAAAAACTGTTTTTT
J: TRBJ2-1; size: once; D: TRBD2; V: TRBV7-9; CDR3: CASSLVAAGANEQFF; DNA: TGTGCCAGCAGCTTAGTCGCAGCGGGAGCTAATGAGCAGTTCTTC
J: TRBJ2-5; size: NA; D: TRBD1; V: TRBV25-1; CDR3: CASSARQGWSETQYF; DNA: TGTGCCAGCAGTGCTCGACAGGGATGGTCAGAGACCCAGTACTTC
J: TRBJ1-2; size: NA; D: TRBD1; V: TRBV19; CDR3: CASREAGGVSGYTF; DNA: TGTGCCAGTAGGGAGGCAGGGGGCGTATCTGGCTACACCTTC
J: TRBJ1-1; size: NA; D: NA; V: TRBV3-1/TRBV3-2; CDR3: CASSQNNRVAFF; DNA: TGTGCCAGCAGCCAGAACAACAGGGTAGCTTTCTTT
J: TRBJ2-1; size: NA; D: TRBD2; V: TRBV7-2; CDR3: CASSLGPTSGGDNEQFF; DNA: TGTGCCAGCAGCTTAGGACCGACTAGCGGGGGGGACAATGAGCAGTTCTTC
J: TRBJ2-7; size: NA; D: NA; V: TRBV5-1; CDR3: CASSLDPGLALDEQYF; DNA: TGCGCCAGCAGCCTGGACCCCGGGCTAGCTCTGGACGAGCAGTACTTC
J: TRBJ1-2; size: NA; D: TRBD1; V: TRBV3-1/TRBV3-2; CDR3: CASSPTGAVLYGYTF; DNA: TGTGCCAGCAGCCCGACAGGGGCCGTACTCTATGGCTACACCTTC
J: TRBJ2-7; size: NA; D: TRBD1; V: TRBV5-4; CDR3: CASSYWGQGTSYEQYF; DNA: TGTGCCAGCAGCTACTGGGGACAGGGAACCTCCTACGAGCAGTACTTC
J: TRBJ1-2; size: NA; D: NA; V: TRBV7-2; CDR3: CASSPGNRDGYTF; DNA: TGTGCCAGCAGCCCGGGGAACAGGGATGGCTACACCTTC
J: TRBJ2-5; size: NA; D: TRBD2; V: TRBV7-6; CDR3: CASSFGGGQETQYF; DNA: TGTGCCAGCAGCTTTGGCGGGGGACAAGAGACCCAGTACTTC